This T cell receptor (beta chain) appears in the sequencing data of a study of PD-1 blockade in classical Hodgkin lymphoma. The CDR3 extends over 15 amino acids. The V gene's germline CDR1 is SNHLY and CDR2 FYNNEI. Between the trimmed V and J ends, which lost 7 bases and 4 bases, there was a span of 17 bases. About this clone: Its specificity is unknown.

Data came from immunoSEQ multiplex PCR; TCRdb stores just in-frame clones and leaves some out. The data hold fewer than 90,000 clones, with over 90% observed a single time. Regarding the study as a whole: Lower baseline TCR diversity was reported for newly diagnosed patients than for healthy donors. The origin of the repertoire differences remains undefined, with disease activity or prior therapy as possible causes.

Time point noted: newly diagnosed, previously untreated cHL patient sample. Untreated, newly diagnosed classical Hodgkin lymphoma PBMCs were used for comparison. The sequenced sample was peripheral blood mononuclear cells (PBMCs). The rearrangement joins TRBV2 to TRBJ1-5, with D perhaps matching TRBD1 (5 bases). The source of this sequence is a human donor with classical Hodgkin lymphoma. The CDR3 coding sequence is TGTGCCAGCACCTCTCCGGGGGGAGGGAATCAGCCCCAGCATTTT. Amino acid sequence: CASTSPGGGNQPQHF.